The sequence of this T cell receptor beta chain was determined in a study of technical replicates of blood from several donors. Data came from immunoSEQ multiplex PCR; TCRdb stores just in-frame clones and leaves some out. The sample gives tens of thousands of clones, around 95% of which show up once; 0.24% is in the top ten. Germline V gene data show CDR1 as MGHRA and CDR2 as YSYEKL. The V end lost 4 bases, the J end lost 5 bases, and 14 bases lay between the germline ends. The CDR3 is 15 residues long. V gene TRBV4-1 combines with J gene TRBJ1-4; no reliable D call. The TCR comes from a human donor in good health. Input material: T cells isolated from PBMCs. The CDR3 coding sequence is TGCGCCAGCAGCCGGGAGGACCAACGCAATGAAAAACTGTTTTTT. It encodes CASSREDQRNEKLFF.